The 24 T cell receptor beta chains below all came from one sample that was sequenced in a study of blood T cell repertoires in COVID-19. The table came from immunoSEQ multiplex PCR; TCRdb's copy has only in-frame clones and leaves some out. The top ten clones hold 1.5% to 2% of a sample with over 250,000 clones, approximately 89% of them seen once. The sample comprised PBMCs or T cells enriched from blood (not recorded which). The receptors were sampled from a woman in her fifties or sixties who had recovered from COVID-19.

This chain joins TRBV9 and TRBJ1-4; TRBD1 matches at 7 bases. This CDR3 comprises 13 residues. Germline V CDR1 and CDR2: SGDLS, YYNGEE. Trimming removed 0 bases from V and 10 bases from J; junction bases left unmatched: 3. This CDR3 reads CASSVGAGGKLFF. The CDR3 bases are TGTGCCAGCAGCGTAGGGGCAGGGGGAAAACTGTTTTTT.

The V and J genes are TRBV19 and TRBJ1-6; D is ambiguous. The CDR3 consists of 13 residues. The germline CDR1 and CDR2 sequences are LNHDA and SQIVND (reference sequence). V was cut by 8 bases and J by 6 bases, with 11 bases left in between. The CDR3 sequence is CASSEDLNSPLHF. The DNA of the CDR3 is TGTGCCAGTTCGGAGGACCTTAATTCACCCCTCCACTTT.

The J gene is TRBJ2-7, the V gene TRBV9; 7 bases are a match to TRBD1. The junction had 5 bases not matched to a gene; V was cut back by 3 bases and J by 5 bases. The germline V gene encodes CDR1 SGDLS and CDR2 YYNGEE. This CDR3 is built from 13 residues. CDR3 in amino acids: CASSAQGVDEQYF. The CDR3, as DNA: TGTGCCAGCAGCGCTCAGGGGGTCGACGAGCAGTACTTC.

Of note for this clone: The sample carries other DNA sequences with the same CDR3. The chain combines TRBV20-1 with TRBJ1-2, with D perhaps matching TRBD1 (6 bases). This CDR3 is 11 amino acids long. With 3 bases removed from V and 4 bases from J, the gap between germline ends came to 6 bases. The germline CDR1 and CDR2 sequences are DFQATT and SNEGSKA (reference sequence). CDR3 DNA: TGCAGTGCTAGGGACAGCTATGGCTACACCTTC. Amino acid sequence: CSARDSYGYTF.

The genes are TRBV19 and TRBJ1-1, with a tentative D call TRBD1 (6 bases). The CDR3 is made up of 13 amino acids. V was trimmed by 3 bases and J by 13 bases, leaving 18 bases between them. The germline V gene encodes CDR1 LNHDA and CDR2 SQIVND (reference sequence). The CDR3 DNA follows: TGTGCCAGTAGTATCCTAGGACAGAAGTTTTATTTCTTT. Translated: CASSILGQKFYFF.

V usage is TRBV7-2 and J usage is TRBJ1-3; TRBD1 agrees at 7 bases. The CDR3 runs 15 residues. V lost 7 bases, J lost 0 bases, and 6 bases stayed unmatched. Per the germline V gene, CDR1 is SGHTA and CDR2 is FQGNSA. CDR3 in amino acids: CASTTGPSSGNTIYF. DNA for the CDR3: TGTGCCAGCACGACAGGGCCGAGCTCTGGAAACACCATATATTTT.

The chain is built from TRBV10-3 and TRBJ2-3, with D possibly TRBD1 on 5 matching bases. The ends were cut back, 3 bases at V and 4 bases at J, with 11 bases in the middle. CDR1 and CDR2 (germline): ENHRY, SYGVKD. The CDR3 covers 14 residues. For the CDR3, the DNA is TGTGCCATCAGTGATAGTCAGGGCGCAGATACGCAGTATTTT. Amino acids: CAISDSQGADTQYF.

CDR3 amino acids: CASSISSWANVLTF. The CDR3 DNA reads as TGTGCCAGTAGTATCAGTAGCTGGGCCAACGTCCTGACTTTC. The chain employs TRBV19 and TRBJ2-6; D not certain. Germline assignment: CDR1 LNHDA and CDR2 SQIVND (reference sequence). CDR3 length: 14 residues. Trimming took off 3 bases at V and 5 bases at J, with 8 bases between the two ends.

The V gene is TRBV7-9, the J gene TRBJ1-5; no clear D. The germline V and J ends were trimmed by 5 bases and 4 bases, with 6 bases remaining between them. This CDR3 is built from 12 residues. Germline loops: CDR1 SEHNR, CDR2 FQNEAQ (reference sequence). In DNA, the CDR3 is TGTGCCAGCAGCCCTCCGAATCAGCCCCAGCATTTT. Translating gives CASSPPNQPQHF.

The chain carries TRBV9 and TRBJ2-7; weak D call: TRBD2 (7 bases). CDR1 is SGDLS and CDR2 is YYNGEE in the germline V gene. The CDR3 runs to 14 residues. The V end was cut by 3 bases, the J end by 6 bases, with 16 bases between. Here the CDR3 DNA reads TGTGCCAGCAGCGCCTATGGACTAGGGGGCGAGCAGTACTTC. Its protein product is CASSAYGLGGEQYF.

The rearrangement joins TRBV28 to TRBJ2-3, with D possibly TRBD2 on 5 matching bases. Trimming took off 1 base at V and 5 bases at J, with 10 bases between the two ends. Germline V gene data show CDR1 as MDHEN and CDR2 as SYDVKM. The CDR3 length is 14 residues. The CDR3 DNA sequence: TGTGCCAGCAGTTTATTTAACCGGGAAGATACGCAGTATTTT. Amino acid sequence: CASSLFNREDTQYF. The whole variable domain, remainder taken from reference TRBV28 and TRBJ2-3, is DVKVTQSSRYLVKRTGEKVFLECVQDMDHENMFWYRQDPGLGLRLIYFSYDVKMKEKGDIPEGYSVSREKKERFSLILESASTNQTSMYLCASSLFNREDTQYFGPGTRLTVL.

The chain combines TRBV3-1 (or the pseudogene TRBV3-2) with TRBJ2-7; TRBD1 matches 8 bases. Germline CDR1 is LGHDT and CDR2 is YNNKEL (reference sequence). After removal of 6 bases from V and 3 bases from J, the junction contained 7 bases not matched to a gene. This CDR3 is 14 amino acids long. The CDR3 loop is CASRPGTGVYEQYF. DNA for the CDR3: TGTGCCAGCAGACCCGGGACAGGAGTCTACGAGCAGTACTTC.

The chain recombines TRBV28 with TRBJ2-2, with 12 bases that match TRBD2. This CDR3 region has 17 residues. Germline assignment: CDR1 MDHEN and CDR2 SYDVKM. Germline trimming cut 6 bases from V and 0 bases from J; bases unmatched to any gene: 5. The CDR3 bases are TGTGCCAGCAGGGTGACTAGCGGGGGCGCGAACACCGGGGAGCTGTTTTTT. Translation gives CASRVTSGGANTGELFF.

J is TRBJ1-1 and V is TRBV7-3, with D perhaps matching TRBD1 (5 bases). The germline gives CDR1 SGHTA, CDR2 FQGTGA. The V and J ends lost 6 bases and 2 bases respectively, with 16 bases between them. The CDR3 spans 15 residues. In DNA form, the CDR3 reads TGTGCCAGCAGTGGGTGGGGGACTCCAAACACTGAAGCTTTCTTT. This sequence encodes CASSGWGTPNTEAFF. Complete variable domain (other parts from reference TRBV7-3 and TRBJ1-1): GAGVSQTPSNKVTEKGKYVELRCDPISGHTALYWYRQSLGQGPEFLIYFQGTGAADDSGLPNDRFFAVRPEGSVSTLKIQRTERGDSAVYLCASSGWGTPNTEAFFGQGTRLTVV.

The chain uses TRBV12-3 or TRBV12-4 and TRBJ1-2; possible D gene TRBD1, 5 bases. CDR3 size: 13 residues. Trimming pared 8 bases from V and 5 bases from J, leaving 15 bases between. The CDR3 sequence is CASGRKTAYGYTF. Here the CDR3 DNA reads TGTGCCAGCGGTAGAAAGACAGCTTATGGCTACACCTTC.

The chain uses TRBV12-5 and TRBJ2-3; 8 bases match TRBD1. V was pared by 1 base and J by 3 bases, with 3 bases of the junction left unmatched. Germline V gene sequence: CDR1 LGHNT, CDR2 FRNRAP. This CDR3 region has 15 residues. CDR3 nucleotide sequence: TGTGCTAGTGGTTTGGGGACAGGGTCGACAGATACGCAGTATTTT. Residues: CASGLGTGSTDTQYF.

V is TRBV7-8 and J is TRBJ2-2; a weak D match, TRBD2 (6 bases). Trimming took 7 bases from V and 6 from J, leaving 9 bases between them. The V gene's germline CDR1 is SGHVS and CDR2 FQNEAQ. The length of the CDR3 is 12 residues. Here the CDR3 DNA reads TGTGCCAGCAATCCGGGGGCCGGGGAGCTGTTTTTT. It translates to CASNPGAGELFF.

The V gene is TRBV6-5, the J gene TRBJ2-3; 8 bases align to TRBD1. Losses at the gene ends were 2 bases for V and 10 bases for J; bases not matched to a gene: 5. The CDR3 spans 13 residues. CDR1 MNHEY and CDR2 SVGAGI come from the germline V gene. CDR3 nucleotide sequence: TGTGCCAGCAGTTACGGCAGGGGACAGGCGCAGTATTTT. This translates into CASSYGRGQAQYF.

The chain has TRBV19 and TRBJ1-4; D not resolved. Germline V gene data show CDR1 as LNHDA and CDR2 as SQIVND (reference sequence). The CDR3 length is 12 residues. Deletions cut 7 bases from V and 5 bases from J, with 8 bases between. CDR3 amino acids: CASTGLNEKLFF. The CDR3 nucleotides read TGTGCCAGTACAGGTCTGAATGAAAAACTGTTTTTT.

The chain is built from TRBV2 and TRBJ1-1; the D gene is possibly TRBD1 (6 bases). The CDR3 contains 13 residues. Trimming took off 7 bases at V and 1 base at J, with 10 bases between the two ends. CDR1 and CDR2 (germline): SNHLY, FYNNEI. CDR3 amino acids: CASMRTENTEAFF. In nucleotides, the CDR3 is TGTGCCAGCATGAGGACAGAGAACACTGAAGCTTTCTTT.

V usage is TRBV7-9 and J usage is TRBJ2-7, with 8 bases identical to TRBD1. J gave up 0 bases and V 1 base, and 5 bases lay outside the gene matches. CDR3 length: 16 residues. Per the germline V gene, CDR1 is SEHNR and CDR2 is FQNEAQ (reference sequence). CDR3 sequence reads: CASSLGRQGSSYEQYF. The CDR3 region has the DNA TGTGCCAGCAGCTTAGGTCGACAGGGGAGCTCCTACGAGCAGTACTTC.

The chain combines TRBV30 with TRBJ2-4; 7 nucleotides match TRBD1. This CDR3 has 14 residues. V gave up 5 bases and J gave up 3 bases; unmatched junction bases: 7. Per germline, CDR1 GTSNPN and CDR2 SVGIG (reference sequence). The CDR3 DNA reads TGTGCCTGGTCTCCAGGGGGTGTCAAAAACATTCAGTACTTC. This sequence encodes CAWSPGGVKNIQYF. Full variable domain (missing parts from reference TRBV30 and TRBJ2-4): SQTIHQWPATLVQPVGSPLSLECTVEGTSNPNLYWYRQAAGRGLQLLFYSVGIGQISSEVPQNLSASRPQDRQFILSSKKLLLSDSGFYLCAWSPGGVKNIQYFGAGTRLSVL.

The chain employs TRBV20-1 and TRBJ1-2; the match to TRBD1 covers 7 bases. V was pared by 3 bases and J by 5 bases, with 9 bases of the junction left unmatched. The germline V gene has CDR1 DFQATT and CDR2 SNEGSKA (reference sequence). The length of the CDR3 is 14 residues. CDR3 region: CSASMQGDGYGYTF. The CDR3 bases are TGCAGTGCTAGTATGCAGGGGGATGGATATGGCTACACCTTC.

This chain uses TRBV5-1 with TRBJ2-7; a weak D match, TRBD2 (5 bases). CDR1 is SGHRS, CDR2 YFSETQ, per germline. The CDR3 spans 15 residues. Trimming took off 2 bases at V and 3 bases at J, with 15 bases between the two ends. The CDR3 sequence: CASSFTGPGVYEQYF. DNA of the CDR3: TGCGCCAGCAGCTTCACGGGCCCCGGGGTCTACGAGCAGTACTTC.